This entry concerns a single T cell receptor (beta chain). Its antigen remains unidentified. Using immunoSEQ multiplex PCR, the repertoire was profiled, and TCRdb retains in-frame clones only, with some absent. The sample consists of around 23,000 clones, more than 80% of them appearing once. The data were obtained in a study of OX40 agonist ivuxolimab in advanced cancers. Study as a whole: One patient with hepatocellular carcinoma and two with cutaneous melanoma, three in all, had partial responses. Notes on the study in general: Compared with others, partial responders at 0.1-3.0 mg/kg displayed clonal expansion among the lowest. Doses of 0.1 to 3.0 mg/kg were accompanied by clonal expansion of CD4+ and CD8+ blood T cells by week 6.

Germline CDR1 reads LNHDA; CDR2 reads SQIVND (reference sequence). The CDR3 consists of 14 residues. This chain connects TRBV19 to TRBJ2-5; D call uncertain. The end of the DNA aligns better with TRBJ2-7, so the J call may be wrong. This clonotype was obtained from an adult with an advanced solid tumor such as melanoma, head and neck, liver or kidney cancer. Sequencing used CD4+ or CD8+ T cells sorted from blood, obtained in a trial of the OX40 agonist ivuxolimab. The CDR3 coding sequence is TGTGCCAGTAGTATGGGTTCTGGGACCTACGAGCAGTACTTC. It yields the protein CASSMGSGTYEQYF.